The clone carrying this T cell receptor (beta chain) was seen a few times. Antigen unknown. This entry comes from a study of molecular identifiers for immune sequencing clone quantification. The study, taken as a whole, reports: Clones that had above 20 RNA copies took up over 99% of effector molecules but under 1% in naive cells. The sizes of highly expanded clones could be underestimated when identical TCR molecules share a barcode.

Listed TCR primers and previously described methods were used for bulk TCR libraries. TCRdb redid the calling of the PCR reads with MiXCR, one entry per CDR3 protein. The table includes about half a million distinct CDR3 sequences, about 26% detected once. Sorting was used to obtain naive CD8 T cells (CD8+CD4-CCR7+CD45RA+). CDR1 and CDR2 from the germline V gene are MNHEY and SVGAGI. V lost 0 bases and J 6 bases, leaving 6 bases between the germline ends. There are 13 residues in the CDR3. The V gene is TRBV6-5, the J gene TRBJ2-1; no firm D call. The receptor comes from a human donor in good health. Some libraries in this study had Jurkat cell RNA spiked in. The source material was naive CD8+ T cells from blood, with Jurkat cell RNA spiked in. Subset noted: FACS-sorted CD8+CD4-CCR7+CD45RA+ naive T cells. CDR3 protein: CASSYSSANEQFF. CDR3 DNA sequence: TGTGCCAGCAGTTACTCTTCTGCCAATGAGCAGTTCTTC.